This TCR beta chain originates from a study of shared clonotypes between healthy human individuals. General observations from the study: Among non-shared clonotypes, generation probabilities were lower than among those shared by all four donors. A few donors showed sharing of 4.5% to 5% of naive CD4 clonotypes. Incomplete sequencing of sorted subsets was indicated by rarefaction despite large depth.

Naive CD8 cells comprised CD45RO-negative, CCR7-positively selected cells, excluding terminally differentiated effector memory CD45RA+ cells. An even split of each subset's genomic DNA across several immunoSEQ plates was performed. The table came from immunoSEQ multiplex PCR; TCRdb's copy has only in-frame clones and leaves some out. This sample has roughly 2 million clones, with about 95% found just once. The V and J ends lost 6 bases and 1 base respectively, with 12 bases between them. Looked up from germline, CDR1 is MNHEY and CDR2 is SVGAGI. This CDR3 comprises 14 residues. As to this clone: What it binds is not known.

Sequenced material: naive CD8+ T cells sorted from blood. This receptor was obtained from a man aged 18 to 30 in good health. This chain joins TRBV6-5 and TRBJ2-5, with TRBD2 as a possible D gene (6 bases). The CDR3 nucleotides are TGTGCCAGCAGAAAGGGCGGGATCCAAGAGACCCAGTACTTC. It codes for CASRKGGIQETQYF.